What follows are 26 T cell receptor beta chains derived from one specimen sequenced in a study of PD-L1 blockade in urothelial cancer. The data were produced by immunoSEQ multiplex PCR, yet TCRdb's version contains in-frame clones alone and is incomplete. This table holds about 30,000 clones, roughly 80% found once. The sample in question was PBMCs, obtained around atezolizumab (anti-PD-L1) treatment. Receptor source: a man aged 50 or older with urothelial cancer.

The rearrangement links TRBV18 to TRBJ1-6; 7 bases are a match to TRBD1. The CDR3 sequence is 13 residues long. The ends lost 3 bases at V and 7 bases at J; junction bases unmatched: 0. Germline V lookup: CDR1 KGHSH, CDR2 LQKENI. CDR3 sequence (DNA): TGTGCCAGCTCACCGGGACAGAATTCACCCCTCCACTTT. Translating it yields CASSPGQNSPLHF.

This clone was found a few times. CDR3 residues: CASRANRGRTEAFF. The CDR3, as DNA: TGTGCCAGCAGGGCTAACAGGGGGCGAACTGAAGCTTTCTTT. V and J are TRBV11-1 and TRBJ1-1, with 9 positions matching TRBD1. Germline CDR1 reads SGHAT; CDR2 reads FQDESV (reference sequence). J was trimmed by 5 bases and V by 6 bases; bases with no gene match: 7. The CDR3 covers 14 residues.

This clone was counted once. The CDR3 DNA follows: TGTGCCAGCTCACTCGACAGGGGAAGGACCGGGGAGCTGTTTTTT. It codes for CASSLDRGRTGELFF. The rearrangement uses TRBV18 and TRBJ2-2, with 8 nucleotides matching TRBD1. Germline CDR1 KGHSH, CDR2 LQKENI. This CDR3 region has 15 residues. V was clipped by 4 bases and J by 5 bases; unmatched bases: 6.

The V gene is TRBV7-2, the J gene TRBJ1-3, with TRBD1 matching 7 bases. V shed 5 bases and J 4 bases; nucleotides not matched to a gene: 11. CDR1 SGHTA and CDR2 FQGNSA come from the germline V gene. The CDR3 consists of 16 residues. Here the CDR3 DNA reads TGTGCCAGCAGCCCTTACGTTGGGACAGCCGGAAACACCATATATTTT. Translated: CASSPYVGTAGNTIYF.

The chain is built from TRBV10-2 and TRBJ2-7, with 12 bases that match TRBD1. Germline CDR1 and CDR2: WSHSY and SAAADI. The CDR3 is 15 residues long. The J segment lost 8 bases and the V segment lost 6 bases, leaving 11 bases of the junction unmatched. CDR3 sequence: CASSHPGQGAFQQYV. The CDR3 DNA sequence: TGCGCCAGCAGCCACCCGGGACAGGGGGCTTTTCAGCAGTACGTC.

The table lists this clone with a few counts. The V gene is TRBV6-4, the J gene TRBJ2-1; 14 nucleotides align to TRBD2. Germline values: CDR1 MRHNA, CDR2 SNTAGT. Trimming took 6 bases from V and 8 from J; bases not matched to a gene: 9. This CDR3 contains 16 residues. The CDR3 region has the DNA TGTGCCAGCAGCGACGTCGGGACTAGCGGGAGCCATGAGCAGTTCTTC. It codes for CASSDVGTSGSHEQFF.

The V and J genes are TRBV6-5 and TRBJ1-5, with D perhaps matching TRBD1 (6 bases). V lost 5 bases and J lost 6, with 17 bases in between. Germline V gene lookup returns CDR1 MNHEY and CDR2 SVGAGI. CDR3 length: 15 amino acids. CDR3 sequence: CASSHRGGTIQPQHF. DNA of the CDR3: TGTGCCAGCAGTCACAGAGGGGGAACCATTCAGCCCCAGCATTTT.

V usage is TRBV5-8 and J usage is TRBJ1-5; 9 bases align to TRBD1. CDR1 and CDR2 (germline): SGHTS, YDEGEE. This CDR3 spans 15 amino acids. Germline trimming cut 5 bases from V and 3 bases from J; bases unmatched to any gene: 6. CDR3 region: CASSIRDRDNQPQHF. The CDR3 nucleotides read TGTGCCAGCAGTATCCGGGACAGGGACAATCAGCCCCAGCATTTT. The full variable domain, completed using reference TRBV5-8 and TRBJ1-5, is EAGVTQSPTHLIKTRGQQATLRCSPISGHTSVYWYQQALGLGLQFLLWYDEGEERNRGNFPPRFSGRQFPNYSSELNVNALELEDSALYLCASSIRDRDNQPQHFGDGTRLSIL.

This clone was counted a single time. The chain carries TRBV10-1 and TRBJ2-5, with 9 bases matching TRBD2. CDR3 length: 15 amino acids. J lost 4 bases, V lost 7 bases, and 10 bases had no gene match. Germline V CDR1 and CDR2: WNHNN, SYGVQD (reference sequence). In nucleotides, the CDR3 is TGCGCCAGCATTTGTTTAGCGGGAGCCGGAGAGACCCAGTACTTC. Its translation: CASICLAGAGETQYF.

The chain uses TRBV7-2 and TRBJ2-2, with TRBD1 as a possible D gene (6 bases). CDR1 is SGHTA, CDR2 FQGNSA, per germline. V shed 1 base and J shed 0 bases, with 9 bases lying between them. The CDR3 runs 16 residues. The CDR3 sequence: CASSLVGTSNTGELFF. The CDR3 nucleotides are TGTGCCAGCAGCTTAGTTGGGACATCGAACACCGGGGAGCTGTTTTTT.

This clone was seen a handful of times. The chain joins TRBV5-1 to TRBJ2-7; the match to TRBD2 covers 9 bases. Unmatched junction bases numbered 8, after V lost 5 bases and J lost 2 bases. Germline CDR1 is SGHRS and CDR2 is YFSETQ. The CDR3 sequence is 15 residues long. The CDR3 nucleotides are TGCGCCAGCAGGTTAGGGACTAGCTCTACCTACGAGCAGTACGTC. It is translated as CASRLGTSSTYEQYV.

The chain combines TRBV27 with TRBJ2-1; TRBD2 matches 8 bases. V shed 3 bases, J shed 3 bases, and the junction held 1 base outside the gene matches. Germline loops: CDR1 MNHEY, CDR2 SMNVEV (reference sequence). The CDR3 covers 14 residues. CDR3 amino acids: CASSFSGIYNEQFF. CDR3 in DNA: TGTGCCAGCAGTTTTAGCGGGATCTACAATGAGCAGTTCTTC.

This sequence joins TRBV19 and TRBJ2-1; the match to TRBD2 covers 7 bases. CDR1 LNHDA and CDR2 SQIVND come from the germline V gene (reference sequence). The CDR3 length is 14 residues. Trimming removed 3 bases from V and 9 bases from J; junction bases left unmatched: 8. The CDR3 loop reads CASSMAGVSGEQFF. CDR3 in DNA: TGTGCCAGTAGTATGGCGGGAGTCTCGGGTGAGCAGTTCTTC.

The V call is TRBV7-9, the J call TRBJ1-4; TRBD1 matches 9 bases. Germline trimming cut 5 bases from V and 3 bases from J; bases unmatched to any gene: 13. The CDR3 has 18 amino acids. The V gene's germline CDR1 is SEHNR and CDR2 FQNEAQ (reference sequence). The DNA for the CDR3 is TGTGCCAGCAGCCCTTTACCGACAGGGGGGCAGGCTAATGAAAAACTGTTTTTT. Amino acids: CASSPLPTGGQANEKLFF.

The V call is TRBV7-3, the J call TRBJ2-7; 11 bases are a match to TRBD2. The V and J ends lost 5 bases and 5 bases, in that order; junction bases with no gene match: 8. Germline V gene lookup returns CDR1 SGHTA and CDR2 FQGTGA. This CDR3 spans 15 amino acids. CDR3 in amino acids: CASSALAGGPHEQYF. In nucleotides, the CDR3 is TGTGCCAGCAGCGCCTTAGCGGGAGGGCCCCACGAGCAGTACTTC.

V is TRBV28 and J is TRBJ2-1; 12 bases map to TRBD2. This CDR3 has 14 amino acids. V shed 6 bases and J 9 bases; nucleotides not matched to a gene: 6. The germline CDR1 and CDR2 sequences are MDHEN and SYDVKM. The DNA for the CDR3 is TGTGCCAGCAGCCCTAGCGGGGGGGCAAGTGAGCAGTTCTTC. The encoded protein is CASSPSGGASEQFF.

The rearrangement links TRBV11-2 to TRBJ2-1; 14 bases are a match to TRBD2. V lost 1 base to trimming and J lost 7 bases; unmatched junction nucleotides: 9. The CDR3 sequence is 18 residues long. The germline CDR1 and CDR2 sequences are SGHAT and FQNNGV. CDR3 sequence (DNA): TGTGCCAGCAGCTTAGGCGAGGGACTAGCGGGGGTTGGGAATGAGCAGTTCTTC. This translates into CASSLGEGLAGVGNEQFF.

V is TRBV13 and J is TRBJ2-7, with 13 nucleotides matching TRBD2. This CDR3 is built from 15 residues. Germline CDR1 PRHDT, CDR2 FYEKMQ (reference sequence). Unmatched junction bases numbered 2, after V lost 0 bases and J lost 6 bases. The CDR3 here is CASSLGGLAGSEQYF. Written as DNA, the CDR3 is TGTGCCAGCAGCTTAGGGGGACTAGCGGGATCCGAGCAGTACTTC.

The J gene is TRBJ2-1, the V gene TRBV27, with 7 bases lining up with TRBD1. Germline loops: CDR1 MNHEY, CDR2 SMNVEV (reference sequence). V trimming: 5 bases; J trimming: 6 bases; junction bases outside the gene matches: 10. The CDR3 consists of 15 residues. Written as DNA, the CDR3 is TGTGCCAGCAGTCCCGGGACAGTTTTGTCCAATGAGCAGTTCTTC. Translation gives CASSPGTVLSNEQFF.

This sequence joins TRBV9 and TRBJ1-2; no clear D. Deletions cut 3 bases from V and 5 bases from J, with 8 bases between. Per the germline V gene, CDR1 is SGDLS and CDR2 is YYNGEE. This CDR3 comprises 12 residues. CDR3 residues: CASSGQKYGYTF. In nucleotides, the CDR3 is TGTGCCAGCAGCGGGCAGAAGTATGGCTACACCTTC.

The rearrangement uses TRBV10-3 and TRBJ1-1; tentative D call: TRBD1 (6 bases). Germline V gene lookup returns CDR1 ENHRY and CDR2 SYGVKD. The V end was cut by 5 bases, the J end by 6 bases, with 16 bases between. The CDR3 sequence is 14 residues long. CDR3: CAISPQGAGAEAFF. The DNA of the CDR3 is TGTGCCATCAGTCCACAGGGTGCGGGCGCTGAAGCTTTCTTT.

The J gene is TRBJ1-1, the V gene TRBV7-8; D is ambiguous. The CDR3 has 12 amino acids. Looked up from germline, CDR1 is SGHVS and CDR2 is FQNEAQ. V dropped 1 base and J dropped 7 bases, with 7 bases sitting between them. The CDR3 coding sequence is TGTGCCAGCAGCTTAGGACGGAGTGAAGCTTTCTTT. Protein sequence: CASSLGRSEAFF.

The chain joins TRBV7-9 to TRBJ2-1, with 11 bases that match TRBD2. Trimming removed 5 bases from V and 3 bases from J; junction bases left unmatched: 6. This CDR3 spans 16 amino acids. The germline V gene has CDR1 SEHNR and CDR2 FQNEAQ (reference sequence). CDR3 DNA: TGTGCCAGCAGCCCCCTGGGACTAGCGGACTACAATGAGCAGTTCTTC. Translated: CASSPLGLADYNEQFF.

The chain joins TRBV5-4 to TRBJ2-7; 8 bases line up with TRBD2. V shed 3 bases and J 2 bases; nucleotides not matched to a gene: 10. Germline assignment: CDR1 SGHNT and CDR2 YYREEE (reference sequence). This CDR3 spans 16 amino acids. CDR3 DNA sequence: TGTGCCAGCAGCTCCGCCCTTAGCGGGATCCCCTACGAGCAGTACTTC. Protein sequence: CASSSALSGIPYEQYF.

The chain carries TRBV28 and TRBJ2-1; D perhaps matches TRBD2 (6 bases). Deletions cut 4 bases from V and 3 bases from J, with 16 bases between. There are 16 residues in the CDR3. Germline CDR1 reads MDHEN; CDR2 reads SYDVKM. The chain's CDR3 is CASSSPSRGFYNEQFF. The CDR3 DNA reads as TGTGCCAGCAGTTCACCGTCTCGGGGGTTCTACAATGAGCAGTTCTTC.

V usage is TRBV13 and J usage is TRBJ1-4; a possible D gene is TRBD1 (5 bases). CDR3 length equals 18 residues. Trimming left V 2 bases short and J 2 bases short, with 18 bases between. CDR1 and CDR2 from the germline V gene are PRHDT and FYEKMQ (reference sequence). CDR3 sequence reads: CASSLMQGTSLTNEKLFF. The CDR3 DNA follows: TGTGCCAGCAGCTTAATGCAGGGAACGTCCCTTACTAATGAAAAACTGTTTTTT.